The sequence of this T cell receptor beta chain was determined in a study of cytomegalovirus exposure and HLA in healthy donors. Study-wide points: The study labeled under 200 TCR beta chains cytomegalovirus-associated. A later analysis appeared to link common viral pathogens to several of the most significant clusters. Researchers reported in a later analysis that a missense DCLRE1C variant was tied to TCR beta V- and J-gene trimming.

V shed 6 bases and J shed 7 bases, with 15 bases lying between them. Germline values: CDR1 MNHEY, CDR2 SMNVEV (reference sequence). The CDR3 consists of 13 residues. Notes on this clone: The antigen remains undetermined.

Vbeta (60) and Jbeta (13) primers were used in the PCR. Method: immunoSEQ multiplex PCR; TCRdb's copy keeps in-frame clones and lacks some. The repertoire holds some 100,000 clones, with 77% as singletons. The sequence was collected from a man in his forties in good health and CMV-seropositive. Sequencing was carried out using PBMCs. The chain recombines TRBV27 with TRBJ2-5; D may be TRBD2 (5 bases). The CDR3 loop reads CASSPAAVGTQYF. In DNA form, the CDR3 reads TGTGCCAGCAGCCCAGCGGCGGTGGGGACCCAGTACTTC.